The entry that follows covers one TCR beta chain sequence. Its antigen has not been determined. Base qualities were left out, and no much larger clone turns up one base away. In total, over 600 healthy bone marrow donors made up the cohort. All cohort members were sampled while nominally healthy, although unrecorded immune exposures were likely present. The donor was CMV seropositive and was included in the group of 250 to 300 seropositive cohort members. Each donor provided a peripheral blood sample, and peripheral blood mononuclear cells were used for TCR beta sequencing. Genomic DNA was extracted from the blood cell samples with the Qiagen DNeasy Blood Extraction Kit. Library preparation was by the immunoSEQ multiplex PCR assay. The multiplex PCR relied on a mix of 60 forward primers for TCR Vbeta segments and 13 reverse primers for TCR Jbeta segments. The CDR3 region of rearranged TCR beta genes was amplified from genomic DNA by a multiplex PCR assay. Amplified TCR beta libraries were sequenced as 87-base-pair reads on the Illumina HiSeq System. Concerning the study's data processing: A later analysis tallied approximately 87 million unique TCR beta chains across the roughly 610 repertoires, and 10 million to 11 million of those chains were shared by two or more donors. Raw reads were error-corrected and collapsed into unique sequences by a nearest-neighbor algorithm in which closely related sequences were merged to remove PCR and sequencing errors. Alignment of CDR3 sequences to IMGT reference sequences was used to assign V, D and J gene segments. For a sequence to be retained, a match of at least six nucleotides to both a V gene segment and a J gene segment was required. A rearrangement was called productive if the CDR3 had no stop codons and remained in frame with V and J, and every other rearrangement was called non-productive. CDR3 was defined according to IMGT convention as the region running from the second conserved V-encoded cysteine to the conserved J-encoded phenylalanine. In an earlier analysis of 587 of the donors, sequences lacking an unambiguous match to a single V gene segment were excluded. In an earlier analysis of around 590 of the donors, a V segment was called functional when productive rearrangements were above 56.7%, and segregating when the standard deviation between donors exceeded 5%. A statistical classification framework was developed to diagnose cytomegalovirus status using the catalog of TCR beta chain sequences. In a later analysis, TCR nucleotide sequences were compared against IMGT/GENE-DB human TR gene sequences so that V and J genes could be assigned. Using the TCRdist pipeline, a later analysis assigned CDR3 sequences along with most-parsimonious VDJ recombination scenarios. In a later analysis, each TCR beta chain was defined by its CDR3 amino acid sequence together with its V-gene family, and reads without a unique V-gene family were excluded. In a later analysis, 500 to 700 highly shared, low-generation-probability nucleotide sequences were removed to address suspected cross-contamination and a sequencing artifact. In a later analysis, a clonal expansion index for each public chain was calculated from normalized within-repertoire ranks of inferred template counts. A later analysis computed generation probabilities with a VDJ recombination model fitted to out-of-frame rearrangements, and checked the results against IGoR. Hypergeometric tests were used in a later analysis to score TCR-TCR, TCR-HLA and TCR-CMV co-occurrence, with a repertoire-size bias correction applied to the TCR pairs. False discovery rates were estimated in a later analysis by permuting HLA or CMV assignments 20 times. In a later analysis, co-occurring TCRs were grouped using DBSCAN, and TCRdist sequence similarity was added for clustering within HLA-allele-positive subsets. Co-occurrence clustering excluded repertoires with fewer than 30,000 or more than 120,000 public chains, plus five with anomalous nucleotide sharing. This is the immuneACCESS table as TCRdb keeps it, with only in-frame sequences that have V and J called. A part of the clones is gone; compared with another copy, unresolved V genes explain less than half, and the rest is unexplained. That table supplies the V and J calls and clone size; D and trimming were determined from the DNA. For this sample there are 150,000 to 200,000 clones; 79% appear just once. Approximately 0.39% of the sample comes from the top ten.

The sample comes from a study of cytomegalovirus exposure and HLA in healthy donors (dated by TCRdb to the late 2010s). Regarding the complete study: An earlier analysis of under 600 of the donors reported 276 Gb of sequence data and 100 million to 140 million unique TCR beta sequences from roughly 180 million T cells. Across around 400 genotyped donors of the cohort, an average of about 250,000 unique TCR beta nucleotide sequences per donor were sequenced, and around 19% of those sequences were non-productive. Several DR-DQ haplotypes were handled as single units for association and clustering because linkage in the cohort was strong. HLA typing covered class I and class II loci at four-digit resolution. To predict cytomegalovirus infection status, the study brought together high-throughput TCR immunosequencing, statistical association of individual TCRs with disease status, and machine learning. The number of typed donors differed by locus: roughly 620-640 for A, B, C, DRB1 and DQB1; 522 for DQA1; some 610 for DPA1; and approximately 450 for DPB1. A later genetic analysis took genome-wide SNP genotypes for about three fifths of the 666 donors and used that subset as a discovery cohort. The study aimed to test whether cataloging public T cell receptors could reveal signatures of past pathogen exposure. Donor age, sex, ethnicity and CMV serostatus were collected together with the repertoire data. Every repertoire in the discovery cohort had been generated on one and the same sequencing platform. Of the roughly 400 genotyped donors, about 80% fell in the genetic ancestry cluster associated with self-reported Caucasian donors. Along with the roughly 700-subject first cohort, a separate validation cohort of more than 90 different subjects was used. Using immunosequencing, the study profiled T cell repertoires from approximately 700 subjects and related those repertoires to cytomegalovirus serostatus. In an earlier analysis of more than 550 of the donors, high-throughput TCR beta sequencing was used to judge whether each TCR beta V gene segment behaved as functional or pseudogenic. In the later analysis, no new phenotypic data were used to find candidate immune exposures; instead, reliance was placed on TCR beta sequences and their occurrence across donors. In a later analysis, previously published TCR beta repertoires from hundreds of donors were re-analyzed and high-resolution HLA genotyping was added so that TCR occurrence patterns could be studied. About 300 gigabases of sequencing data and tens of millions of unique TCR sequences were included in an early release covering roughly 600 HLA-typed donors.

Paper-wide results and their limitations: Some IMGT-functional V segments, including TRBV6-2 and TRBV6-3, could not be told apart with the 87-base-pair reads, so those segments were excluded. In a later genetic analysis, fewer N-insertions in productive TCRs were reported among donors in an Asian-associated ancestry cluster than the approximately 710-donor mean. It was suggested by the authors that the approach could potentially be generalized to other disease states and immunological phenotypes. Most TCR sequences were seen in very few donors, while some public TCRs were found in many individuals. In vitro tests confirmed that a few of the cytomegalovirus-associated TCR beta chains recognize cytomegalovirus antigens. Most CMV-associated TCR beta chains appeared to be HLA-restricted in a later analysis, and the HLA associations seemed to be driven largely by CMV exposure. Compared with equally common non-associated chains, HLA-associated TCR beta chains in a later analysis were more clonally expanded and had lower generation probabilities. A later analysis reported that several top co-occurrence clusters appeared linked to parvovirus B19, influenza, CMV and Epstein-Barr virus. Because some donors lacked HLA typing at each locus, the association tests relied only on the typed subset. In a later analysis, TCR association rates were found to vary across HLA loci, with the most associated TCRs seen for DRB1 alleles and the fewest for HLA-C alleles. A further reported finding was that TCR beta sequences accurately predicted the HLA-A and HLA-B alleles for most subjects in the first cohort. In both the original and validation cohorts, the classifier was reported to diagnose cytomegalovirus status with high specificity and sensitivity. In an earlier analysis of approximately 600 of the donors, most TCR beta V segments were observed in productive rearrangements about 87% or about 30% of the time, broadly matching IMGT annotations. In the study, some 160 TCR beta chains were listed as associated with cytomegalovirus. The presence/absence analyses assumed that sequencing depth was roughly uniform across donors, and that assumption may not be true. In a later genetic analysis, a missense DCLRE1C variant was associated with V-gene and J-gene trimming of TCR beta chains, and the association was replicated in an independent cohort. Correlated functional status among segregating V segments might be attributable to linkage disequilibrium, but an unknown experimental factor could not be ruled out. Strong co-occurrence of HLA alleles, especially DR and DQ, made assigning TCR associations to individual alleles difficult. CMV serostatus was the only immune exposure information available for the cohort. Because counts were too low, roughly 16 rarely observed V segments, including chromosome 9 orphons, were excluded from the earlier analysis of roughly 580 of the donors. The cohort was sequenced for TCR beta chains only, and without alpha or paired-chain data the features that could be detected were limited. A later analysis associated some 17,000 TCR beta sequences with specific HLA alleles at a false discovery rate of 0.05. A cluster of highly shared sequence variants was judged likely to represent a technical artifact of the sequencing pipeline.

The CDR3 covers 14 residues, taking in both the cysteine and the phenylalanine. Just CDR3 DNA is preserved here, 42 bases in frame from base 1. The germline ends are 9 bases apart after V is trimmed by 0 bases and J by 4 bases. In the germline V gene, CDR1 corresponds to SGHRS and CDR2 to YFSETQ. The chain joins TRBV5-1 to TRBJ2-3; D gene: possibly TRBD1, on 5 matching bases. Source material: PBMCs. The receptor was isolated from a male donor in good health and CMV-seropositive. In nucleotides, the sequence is TGCGCCAGCAGCTTGGATCAGGGTTCAGATACGCAGTATTTT. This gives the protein CASSLDQGSDTQYF.